The 30 T cell receptor beta chains reported below all come from one sample, sequenced in a study of Graves' ophthalmopathy and Graves' hyperthyroidism. RNA transcripts provided the template for amplifying TCR beta CDR3 regions. Second-round multiplex PCR followed a first-round RT-PCR using HTBI primers. TCRdb reanalysed the multiplex PCR reads using MiXCR and keeps one entry per CDR3 protein. The sample has 400,000 to 450,000 distinct CDR3 sequences; under 25% are singletons. Sequenced input: peripheral blood. These receptors were taken from a young woman with stable Graves' hyperthyroidism.

This clonotype has ten or more counts. The V call is TRBV4-2, the J call TRBJ1-3; no clear D gene. The CDR3 is made up of 14 amino acids. Germline V gene lookup returns CDR1 LGHNA and CDR2 YNFKEQ. V was clipped by 0 bases and J by 3 bases, with 6 bases between them. CDR3 nucleotide sequence: TGTGCCAGCAGCCAAGATGCTGTTGGAAACACCATATATTTT. This codes for CASSQDAVGNTIYF.

Many counts were recorded for this clonotype. This chain links TRBV28 with TRBJ1-5; D is unclear. CDR3 length: 13 amino acids. V dropped 4 bases and J dropped 6 bases, with 10 bases sitting between them. Germline values: CDR1 MDHEN, CDR2 SYDVKM. The chain's CDR3 is CASSSAEGQPQHF. The CDR3 region has the DNA TGTGCCAGCAGTTCTGCCGAGGGTCAGCCCCAGCATTTT. The variable domain in full, completed from reference TRBV28 and TRBJ1-5, reads DVKVTQSSRYLVKRTGEKVFLECVQDMDHENMFWYRQDPGLGLRLIYFSYDVKMKEKGDIPEGYSVSREKKERFSLILESASTNQTSMYLCASSSAEGQPQHFGDGTRLSIL.

This clonotype has ten or more counts. V and J are TRBV6-5 and TRBJ1-2, with D tentatively TRBD1 (6 bases). V lost 2 bases to trimming and J lost 8 bases, with 18 bases between them. CDR3 length: 15 residues. Per the germline V gene, CDR1 is MNHEY and CDR2 is SVGAGI. CDR3 amino acids: CASSYTTTPGVGYTF. The CDR3, as DNA: TGTGCCAGCAGTTACACCACTACACCAGGGGTCGGCTACACCTTC.

This clonotype was recorded at least ten times. The chain joins TRBV6-5 to TRBJ2-5; 8 positions match TRBD1. The germline gives CDR1 MNHEY, CDR2 SVGAGI. With 6 bases clipped from V and 1 base from J, the junction kept 4 bases outside the gene matches. The CDR3 extends over 14 amino acids. CDR3 coding DNA: TGTGCCAGCAGGGTCCAGGGGGCCCAAGAGACCCAGTACTTC. This sequence encodes CASRVQGAQETQYF.

This clonotype was picked up many times. This sequence joins TRBV14 and TRBJ2-7; the D is unclear. Germline assignment: CDR1 SGHDN and CDR2 FVKESK. The CDR3 is 11 residues long. V was cut by 4 bases and J by 7 bases, with 8 bases left in between. CDR3 nucleotides: TGTGCCAGCAGCCCCTCCTGGGAGCAGTACTTC. Residues: CASSPSWEQYF.

This clonotype has ten or more counts. The chain combines TRBV4-1 with TRBJ1-5; D remains unclear. The CDR3 sequence is 13 residues long. Per germline, CDR1 MGHRA and CDR2 YSYEKL. V was trimmed by 4 bases and J by 4 bases, leaving 8 bases between them. The CDR3 nucleotides read TGCGCCAGCAGCCCGACGGTTAATCAGCCCCAGCATTTT. This translates into CASSPTVNQPQHF.

This clonotype was detected ten times or more. The chain links TRBV10-3 to TRBJ2-7, with D perhaps matching TRBD2 (6 bases). This CDR3 comprises 16 residues. The germline V gene has CDR1 ENHRY and CDR2 SYGVKD. V was clipped by 2 bases and J by 2 bases, with 16 bases between them. As DNA, the CDR3 is TGTGCCATCAGTGAGGAGGGCGGGAAACATACCTACGAGCAGTACTTC. This gives the protein CAISEEGGKHTYEQYF.

This chain joins TRBV18 and TRBJ1-6, with 8 bases fitting TRBD1. Unmatched junction bases numbered 4, after V lost 3 bases and J lost 9 bases. The CDR3 extends over 14 amino acids. The germline gives CDR1 KGHSH, CDR2 LQKENI. CDR3 sequence (DNA): TGTGCCAGCTCACCCGACAGGGGTAGTTCACCCCTCCACTTT. Protein sequence: CASSPDRGSSPLHF.

On this clonotype itself: This may be a read error, as it is one base from a much larger clone. The V call is TRBV20-1, the J call TRBJ2-7, with 8 bases identical to TRBD2. The CDR3 length is 14 residues. Germline V gene lookup returns CDR1 DFQATT and CDR2 SNEGSKA (reference sequence). The DNA for the CDR3 is TGCAGCCCTTGGGCCCTAAGCGGGAGCTACGAGCAGTGCTTC. Residues: CSPWALSGSYEQCF.

Many counts were recorded for this clonotype. This CDR3 reads CASSPGTGRGSGPYEQYF. CDR3 DNA: TGTGCCAGCAGCCCCGGGACAGGGCGAGGAAGCGGCCCCTACGAGCAGTACTTC. This chain joins TRBV7-8 and TRBJ2-7, with 9 nucleotides matching TRBD1. After removal of 5 bases from V and 2 bases from J, the junction contained 16 bases not matched to a gene. Germline V gene sequence: CDR1 SGHVS, CDR2 FQNEAQ. The CDR3 contains 18 residues.

Ten or more counts support this clonotype. This chain connects TRBV12-3 or TRBV12-4 to TRBJ1-2; weak D call: TRBD1 (5 bases). Trimming pared 6 bases from V and 4 bases from J, leaving 24 bases between. The CDR3 runs to 17 residues. CDR3: CASSPHGTPTPPYGYTF. CDR3 nucleotides: TGTGCCAGCAGCCCCCACGGGACGCCCACCCCCCCCTATGGCTACACCTTC.

This chain joins TRBV20-1 and TRBJ1-1; D unclear. Trimming took 4 bases from V and 6 from J, leaving 9 bases between them. Germline values: CDR1 DFQATT, CDR2 SNEGSKA (reference sequence). The CDR3 spans 11 residues. CDR3 nucleotides: TGCAGTGCTAATCGACACCCTGAAGCTTTCTTT. Its protein is CSANRHPEAFF.

This chain joins TRBV6-9 and TRBJ1-6; D gene unclear. Trimming shortened V by 0 bases and J by 9 bases, and 6 bases separated the two germline ends. CDR1 is MNHGY and CDR2 is SVAAGI in the germline V gene. The CDR3 totals 13 residues. DNA for the CDR3: TGTGCCAGCAGTTATTCGGGGAGTTCACCCCTCCACTTT. This encodes CASSYSGSSPLHF.

The chain employs TRBV15 and TRBJ2-7, with D perhaps TRBD1 (6 bases). Germline V lookup: CDR1 LNHNV, CDR2 YYDKDF (reference sequence). The CDR3 spans 14 residues. V gave up 4 bases and J gave up 3 bases, with 13 bases separating them. Here the CDR3 DNA reads TGTGCCACCAGCACCATACAGGGAAGCTACGAGCAGTACTTC. Translating gives CATSTIQGSYEQYF.

The chain joins TRBV27 to TRBJ1-6; 10 nucleotides agree with TRBD1. CDR3 size: 15 residues. Losses at the gene ends were 5 bases for V and 7 bases for J; bases not matched to a gene: 5. The V gene's germline CDR1 is MNHEY and CDR2 SMNVEV (reference sequence). The CDR3 reads CASSTPGQGNSPLHF. Written as DNA, the CDR3 is TGTGCCAGCAGTACCCCGGGACAGGGGAATTCACCCCTCCACTTT.

This clonotype was seen repeatedly, ten times or more. The genes are TRBV6-5 and TRBJ1-3; 10 bases are a match to TRBD1. CDR3 length equals 15 residues. Trimming at V came to 6 bases and at J to 3 bases, leaving 5 bases not matched to a gene. Germline lookup yields CDR1 MNHEY and CDR2 SVGAGI. The CDR3 loop reads CASSRQGADGNTIYF. CDR3 sequence (DNA): TGTGCCAGCAGCAGACAGGGGGCCGATGGAAACACCATATATTTT.

The chain employs TRBV12-3 or TRBV12-4 and TRBJ1-2; D call uncertain. Trimming took 5 bases from V and 8 from J, leaving 12 bases between them. The CDR3 is made up of 12 amino acids. Written as DNA, the CDR3 is TGTGCCAGCAGTCTTCGTCCTCCCGGCTACACCTTC. It translates to CASSLRPPGYTF.

A word on this clonotype: This may stem from a read error, because a much larger clone lies one nucleotide away. The chain uses TRBV28 and TRBJ2-5; D call uncertain. Germline-derived CDR1 and CDR2 are MDHEN and SYDVKM. The CDR3 totals 13 residues. Here the CDR3 DNA reads TGTGCCAGCAATTTTGGAGTCCAAGAGACCAAGTACTTC. This codes for CASNFGVQETKYF.

This clonotype was counted ten times or more. V usage is TRBV2 and J usage is TRBJ2-5, with 9 bases identical to TRBD2. The CDR3 is 15 residues long. Trimming took 5 bases from V and 1 from J; bases not matched to a gene: 5. Looked up from germline, CDR1 is SNHLY and CDR2 is FYNNEI. In DNA, the CDR3 is TGTGCCAGCAGTCAACTAGCGGGTATCCAAGAGACCCAGTACTTC. As protein: CASSQLAGIQETQYF. The whole variable domain, remainder taken from reference TRBV2 and TRBJ2-5, is EPEVTQTPSHQVTQMGQEVILRCVPISNHLYFYWYRQILGQKVEFLVSFYNNEISEKSEIFDDQFSVERPDGSNFTLKIRSTKLEDSAMYFCASSQLAGIQETQYFGPGTRLLVL.

In its sample, this clonotype was seen many times. V usage is TRBV2 and J usage is TRBJ1-5; D remains unclear. Trimming pared 7 bases from V and 0 bases from J, leaving 10 bases between. This CDR3 region has 14 residues. CDR1 and CDR2 (germline): SNHLY, FYNNEI. CDR3 sequence (DNA): TGTGCCAGCAACCTGGGATATAGCAATCAGCCCCAGCATTTT. Protein sequence: CASNLGYSNQPQHF. Full variable domain (remainder filled in from reference TRBV2 and TRBJ1-5): EPEVTQTPSHQVTQMGQEVILRCVPISNHLYFYWYRQILGQKVEFLVSFYNNEISEKSEIFDDQFSVERPDGSNFTLKIRSTKLEDSAMYFCASNLGYSNQPQHFGDGTRLSIL.

This clonotype appeared a few times. The rearrangement joins TRBV18 to TRBJ1-1, with a weak D call TRBD1 (5 bases). The CDR3 covers 15 residues. Trimming removed 4 bases from V and 1 base from J, with 13 bases in between. Germline V lookup: CDR1 KGHSH, CDR2 LQKENI. The chain's CDR3 is CASSLIQGENTEAFF. The CDR3 DNA reads TGTGCCAGCTCACTGATACAAGGGGAGAACACTGAAGCTTTCTTT.

To note about this clonotype: A single base separates this from a much larger clone, so it may be a read error. The J gene is TRBJ1-1, the V gene TRBV5-6; the D is unclear. The V end was cut by 2 bases, the J end by 6 bases, with 17 bases between. In germline, CDR1 is SGHDT, CDR2 YYEEEE. The CDR3 is 15 amino acids. The chain's CDR3 is CASSLGWIGHSEAFF. The CDR3 region has the DNA TGTGCCAGCAGCTTAGGCTGGATAGGGCACTCTGAAGCTTTCTTT.

V usage is TRBV5-1 and J usage is TRBJ1-1; tentative D call: TRBD1 (6 bases). The V gene's germline CDR1 is SGHRS and CDR2 YFSETQ. Trimming removed 0 bases at V and 3 bases at J, with 18 bases between. The CDR3 has 17 residues. The CDR3 DNA is TGCGCCAGCAGCTTGGCCGCAGGGGTGAATCTAGACACTGAAGCTTTCTTT. It yields the protein CASSLAAGVNLDTEAFF.

This clonotype was counted at least ten times. The CDR3 reads CASSEQLNGRETQYF. For the CDR3, the DNA is TGTGCCAGCAGTGAACAGTTAAATGGGCGAGAGACCCAGTACTTC. The chain has TRBV2 and TRBJ2-5; no clear D. CDR3 length equals 15 residues. The V end was cut by 2 bases, the J end by 4 bases, with 14 bases between. Germline loops: CDR1 SNHLY, CDR2 FYNNEI. Based on the CDR3 plus reference TRBV2 and TRBJ2-5, the full variable domain is EPEVTQTPSHQVTQMGQEVILRCVPISNHLYFYWYRQILGQKVEFLVSFYNNEISEKSEIFDDQFSVERPDGSNFTLKIRSTKLEDSAMYFCASSEQLNGRETQYFGPGTRLLVL.

CDR3 loop: CASSSPGDNSPLHF. The CDR3 nucleotides read TGTGCCAGTAGTTCTCCTGGGGATAATTCACCCCTCCACTTT. V usage is TRBV19 and J usage is TRBJ1-6; D remains unclear. Germline V gene sequence: CDR1 LNHDA, CDR2 SQIVND (reference sequence). The CDR3 is 14 residues long. With 5 bases removed from V and 5 bases from J, the gap between germline ends came to 10 bases.

The chain has TRBV28 and TRBJ2-7; 7 positions agree with TRBD1. The CDR3 is 14 residues long. The trim removed 5 bases at V and 3 bases at J, leaving 7 bases unmatched. Germline lookup yields CDR1 MDHEN and CDR2 SYDVKM. The CDR3 DNA sequence: TGTGCCAGCAGTCGCGACGACAGGGACTACGAGCAGTACTTC. Translation: CASSRDDRDYEQYF.

The CDR3 region is CASNREGAGGYGYTF. CDR3 DNA sequence: TGTGCCAGCAACCGCGAGGGGGCCGGCGGGTATGGCTACACCTTC. V usage is TRBV7-2 and J usage is TRBJ1-2; TRBD1 matches at 7 bases. This CDR3 has 15 residues. The V and J ends lost 7 bases and 5 bases, in that order; junction bases with no gene match: 13. The germline V gene encodes CDR1 SGHTA and CDR2 FQGNSA.

The table lists this clonotype with many counts. The V and J genes are TRBV29-1 and TRBJ2-4; 9 bases map to TRBD2. CDR3 size: 14 residues. Germline CDR1 and CDR2: SQVTM and ANQGSEA. The J segment lost 7 bases and the V segment lost 7 bases, leaving 11 bases of the junction unmatched. CDR3 loop: CSARPGLALNIQYF. The CDR3 nucleotides are TGCAGCGCAAGACCGGGACTAGCTTTGAACATTCAGTACTTC.

This clonotype was picked up many times. The chain has TRBV6-2 or TRBV6-3 and TRBJ2-7; D tentatively fits TRBD1 or TRBD2 (6 bases each). Germline V gene sequence: CDR1 MNHEY, CDR2 SVGEGT. This CDR3 spans 15 amino acids. With 10 bases removed from V and 3 bases from J, the gap between germline ends came to 22 bases. The CDR3, as DNA: TGTGCCATCGCTGGAGGGGGGACCGTTCACTACGAGCAGTACTTC. Encoded protein: CAIAGGGTVHYEQYF.

As regards this clonotype: As the CDR3 is not closed by the conserved phenylalanine or tryptophan, this likely results from a read error. This chain connects TRBV15 to TRBJ1-1, with no clear D. The CDR3 spans 13 residues. Germline lookup yields CDR1 LNHNV and CDR2 YYDKDF (reference sequence). This CDR3 reads CATGREANTEAFV. Here the CDR3 DNA reads TGTGCCACCGGCAGAGAGGCGAACACTGAAGCTTTCGTT.